The clone carrying this TCR beta chain came up a few times. This CDR3 has 12 residues. Between the trimmed V and J ends, which lost 5 bases and 3 bases, there was a span of 9 bases. Germline V gene sequence: CDR1 SGHNT, CDR2 YYREEE (reference sequence). This sample is drawn from a study of early T cells in non-severe SARS-CoV-2 infection. TCRdb reprocessed the 5' RACE reads via MiXCR and lists one record per CDR3 protein. The repertoire holds fewer than 35,000 distinct CDR3 sequences, with less than 6% as singletons. This chain uses TRBV5-4 with TRBJ2-7; D is unclear. This TCR was recovered from an adult who was a healthcare worker with PCR-confirmed SARS-CoV-2 infection or an uninfected control (not recorded which). The material sequenced was whole blood. CDR3 amino acids: CASSSDIYEQYF. The CDR3 DNA reads as TGTGCCAGCAGTTCCGACATCTACGAGCAGTACTTC.